The 21 T cell receptor beta chains reported below all come from one sample, sequenced in a study of blood T cell repertoires in COVID-19. Assay: immunoSEQ multiplex PCR; the TCRdb copy retains only in-frame clones and omits some. This sample has about 280,000 clones; 70% to 90% occur once, and the top ten carry approximately 5.1%. Sequencing was performed on peripheral blood. Receptor source: a man in his fifties or sixties with active or convalescent COVID-19.

For this clone: An end of the junction differs from the germline gene, which may be a read error. The J gene is TRBJ2-7, the V gene TRBV12-5, with 8 nucleotides matching TRBD2. The CDR3 is 13 amino acids. Per germline, CDR1 LGHNT and CDR2 FRNRAP. CDR3 in amino acids: CASALSGSHEQYF. The CDR3 bases are TGTGCTAGTGCTTTGAGCGGGAGCCACGAGCAGTACTTC.

To note about this clone: Its ends do not fully match the called genes, so a read error is possible. The rearrangement joins TRBV7-2 to TRBJ2-3; D not certain. The V gene's germline CDR1 is SGHTA and CDR2 FQGNSA. This CDR3 is 12 amino acids long. As DNA, the CDR3 is TGTGCCAGCAGCCCCCCCACAGATTCGCAGTATTTT. Translated: CASSPPTDSQYF.

The V call is TRBV18, the J call TRBJ2-7; tentative D call: TRBD2 (5 bases). Germline CDR1 reads KGHSH; CDR2 reads LQKENI. V gave up 3 bases and J gave up 3 bases, with 15 bases separating them. The CDR3 extends over 15 amino acids. The CDR3 coding sequence is TGTGCCAGCTCACCCCGACGGGGAGATTACTACGAGCAGTACTTC. It codes for CASSPRRGDYYEQYF. The entire variable domain, with the rest obtained from reference TRBV18 and TRBJ2-7, is as follows: NAGVMQNPRHLVRRRGQEARLRCSPMKGHSHVYWYRQLPEEGLKFMVYLQKENIIDESGMPKERFSAEFPKEGPSILRIQQVVRGDSAAYFCASSPRRGDYYEQYFGPGTRLTVT.

This rearrangement joins TRBV4-1 to TRBJ1-1; D remains unclear. Per germline, CDR1 MGHRA and CDR2 YSYEKL. This CDR3 is 15 amino acids long. V was shortened by 1 base and J by 3 bases, with 12 bases between the two germline ends. CDR3 nucleotides: TGCGCCAGCAGCCAAGCTTTCCAGGCGTACACTGAAGCTTTCTTT. Translation: CASSQAFQAYTEAFF.

The chain links TRBV13 to TRBJ1-6; TRBD1 aligns across 9 bases. J gave up 9 bases and V 5 bases, and 11 bases lay outside the gene matches. The CDR3 consists of 16 residues. The germline V gene has CDR1 PRHDT and CDR2 FYEKMQ (reference sequence). The CDR3 bases are TGTGCCAGCAGCCGTTACCCACAGGGGGCCAGTTCACCCCTCCACTTT. Amino acid sequence: CASSRYPQGASSPLHF.

This sequence joins TRBV10-2 and TRBJ1-1; D may be TRBD1 (5 bases). Trimming removed 3 bases at V and 0 bases at J, with 11 bases between. Germline CDR1 is WSHSY and CDR2 is SAAADI. CDR3 size: 15 residues. This CDR3 is CASSDPGGLNTEAFF. For the CDR3, the DNA is TGCGCCAGCAGTGACCCCGGGGGATTGAACACTGAAGCTTTCTTT.

J is TRBJ2-1 and V is TRBV11-3; D may be TRBD1 (6 bases). Germline V lookup: CDR1 SGHNT, CDR2 YENEEA. Trimming took 0 bases from V and 8 from J, leaving 8 bases between them. The CDR3 has 13 amino acids. Here the CDR3 reads CASSLEGGYEQFF. The CDR3 bases are TGTGCCAGCAGCTTAGAAGGGGGTTATGAGCAGTTCTTC.

This sequence joins TRBV7-9 and TRBJ1-5; 9 bases are a match to TRBD1. The CDR3 is 19 amino acids. Germline-derived CDR1 and CDR2 are SEHNR and FQNEAQ (reference sequence). V lost 5 bases, J lost 0 bases, and 14 bases stayed unmatched. This CDR3 is CASSRTGQGISYSNQPQHF. DNA of the CDR3: TGTGCCAGCAGCCGAACAGGACAGGGGATATCCTATAGCAATCAGCCCCAGCATTTT.

The chain couples TRBV29-1 to TRBJ2-3, with 8 bases aligning to TRBD2. CDR1 and CDR2 from the germline V gene are SQVTM and ANQGSEA. The CDR3 loop spans 13 amino acids. J was trimmed by 3 bases and V by 3 bases; bases with no gene match: 2. Written as DNA, the CDR3 is TGCAGCGTTGAGGGACTAGAGACAGATACGCAGTATTTT. This encodes CSVEGLETDTQYF.

The chain combines TRBV18 with TRBJ1-6, with 9 bases aligning to TRBD1. The CDR3 consists of 15 residues. Per germline, CDR1 KGHSH and CDR2 LQKENI. Trimming took 6 bases from V and 6 from J; bases not matched to a gene: 6. The CDR3 loop reads CASSRSGQGNSPLHF. The CDR3 DNA is TGTGCCAGCTCCCGGTCGGGACAGGGTAATTCACCCCTCCACTTT.

The genes are TRBV7-2 and TRBJ1-1, with no clear D. Trimming took off 1 base at V and 3 bases at J, with 9 bases between the two ends. CDR3 length: 14 residues. Germline-derived CDR1 and CDR2 are SGHTA and FQGNSA. The CDR3 sequence: CASSLVGSHTEAFF. CDR3 DNA sequence: TGTGCCAGCAGCTTAGTGGGCAGCCACACTGAAGCTTTCTTT.

V is TRBV6-4 and J is TRBJ2-6, with 9 positions matching TRBD1. The CDR3 extends over 18 amino acids. V was pared by 7 bases and J by 0 bases, with 10 bases of the junction left unmatched. CDR1 and CDR2 from the germline V gene are MRHNA and SNTAGT. The CDR3 sequence is CASIPRDRETSGANVLTF. In DNA form, the CDR3 reads TGTGCCAGCATCCCCCGGGACAGGGAGACCTCTGGGGCCAACGTCCTGACTTTC.

This chain connects TRBV2 to TRBJ1-1; a weak D match, TRBD1 (6 bases). Trimming took off 10 bases at V and 3 bases at J, with 18 bases between the two ends. This CDR3 contains 14 residues. The germline V gene has CDR1 SNHLY and CDR2 FYNNEI. The DNA for the CDR3 is TGTGCCACGCTCGTTGGGGGGGGGCACACTGAAGCTTTCTTT. The encoded protein is CATLVGGGHTEAFF.

The chain joins TRBV5-8 to TRBJ1-2; 11 positions match TRBD1. The CDR3 covers 16 residues. V trimming: 0 bases; J trimming: 5 bases; junction bases outside the gene matches: 6. CDR1 is SGHTS and CDR2 is YDEGEE in the germline V gene. The CDR3 is CASSLVVGTGGYGYTF. The CDR3 DNA reads as TGTGCCAGCAGCTTGGTTGTCGGGACAGGGGGTTATGGCTACACCTTC.

The sample holds a few counts of this clone. This rearrangement joins TRBV28 to TRBJ1-2, with 9 bases fitting TRBD1. The CDR3 consists of 13 residues. V was pared by 6 bases and J by 5 bases, with 4 bases of the junction left unmatched. In germline, CDR1 is MDHEN, CDR2 SYDVKM. The CDR3 reads CASSFGQGYGYTF. The CDR3 DNA follows: TGTGCCAGCAGCTTCGGACAGGGGTATGGCTACACCTTC.

This clone occurred once. The chain is built from TRBV13 and TRBJ2-7; D might be TRBD1 (6 bases). Trimming shortened V by 5 bases and J by 5 bases, and 19 bases separated the two germline ends. The CDR3 is made up of 15 amino acids. In germline, CDR1 is PRHDT, CDR2 FYEKMQ (reference sequence). Here the CDR3 reads CASSREGHPPDEQYF. The CDR3 bases are TGTGCCAGCAGCCGCGAGGGACACCCTCCTGACGAGCAGTACTTC.

The chain couples TRBV5-1 to TRBJ2-3; 11 nucleotides match TRBD2. CDR1 is SGHRS and CDR2 is YFSETQ in the germline V gene. This CDR3 is 17 amino acids long. Trimming cost V 3 bases and J 5 bases; bases outside gene matches: 11. The DNA for the CDR3 is TGCGCCAGCAGCTCCACGATTAGCGGGAGGGGGAGAGATACGCAGTATTTT. It specifies CASSSTISGRGRDTQYF.

V usage is TRBV3-1 (or the pseudogene TRBV3-2) and J usage is TRBJ1-1; maybe TRBD1 (6 bases). V was cut by 0 bases and J by 5 bases, with 13 bases left in between. The CDR3 is made up of 15 amino acids. The germline gives CDR1 LGHDT, CDR2 YNNKEL (reference sequence). CDR3 in amino acids: CASSQDSARGTEAFF. CDR3 sequence (DNA): TGTGCCAGCAGCCAAGATTCGGCCAGGGGTACTGAAGCTTTCTTT.

This clone was seen more than once but under ten times. This chain joins TRBV5-5 and TRBJ2-1, with TRBD2 identical over 9 bases. CDR3 length: 13 amino acids. Germline-derived CDR1 and CDR2 are SGHKS and YYEKEE (reference sequence). The ends lost 4 bases at V and 11 bases at J; junction bases unmatched: 7. The CDR3 DNA sequence: TGTGCCAGCAGCCTCCGACTAGCGGAGAAGCAGTTCTTC. Its translation: CASSLRLAEKQFF.

The chain combines TRBV2 with TRBJ1-2; TRBD1 matches at 9 bases. Losses at the gene ends were 5 bases for V and 8 bases for J; bases not matched to a gene: 6. The CDR3 runs 13 residues. Per germline, CDR1 SNHLY and CDR2 FYNNEI. The chain's CDR3 is CASSSQGARGYTF. The CDR3 bases are TGTGCCAGCAGTTCACAGGGGGCGAGGGGCTACACCTTC.

This clone has just a few counts. V is TRBV11-2 and J is TRBJ2-3; TRBD2 is a possible D gene (6 bases). V lost 8 bases and J lost 4, with 16 bases in between. This CDR3 is 14 amino acids long. Germline V gene sequence: CDR1 SGHAT, CDR2 FQNNGV. The CDR3 DNA reads as TGTGCCAGCTCCGGACGGGGGAGTGCAGATACGCAGTATTTT. It codes for CASSGRGSADTQYF.